The present T cell receptor (beta chain) was sequenced within a study of OX40 agonist ivuxolimab in advanced cancers. Profiling relied on immunoSEQ multiplex PCR, and the TCRdb table lists in-frame clones only, not all of them. The data contain tens of thousands of clones, roughly nine tenths of them singletons. CDR3 length: 17 residues. Germline CDR1 MDHEN, CDR2 SYDVKM. Trimming cost V 7 bases and J 0 bases; bases outside gene matches: 11. This clone has just a few counts. Antigen specificity is unknown. Overall study results and limits: Relative to CD4+ cells, CD8+ T cells on average had more expanded clones.

The sample here was CD4+ or CD8+ T cells sorted from blood, taken in a trial of the OX40 agonist ivuxolimab. The origin of this receptor is an adult with an advanced solid tumor such as melanoma, head and neck, liver or kidney cancer. V gene TRBV28 combines with J gene TRBJ2-1; 8 bases fit TRBD2. This CDR3 reads CASTSGGELSSYNEQFF. The DNA for the CDR3 is TGTGCCAGCACCTCCGGGGGGGAACTAAGCTCCTACAATGAGCAGTTCTTC.